The 26 T cell receptor beta chains given below trace back to one sample, sequenced in a study of blood T cell repertoires in COVID-19. Assay: immunoSEQ multiplex PCR; the TCRdb copy retains only in-frame clones and omits some. The sample has approximately 85,000 clones; 90% are singletons. The sequenced sample was peripheral blood. The receptors derive from a woman aged 45-59 years in a cohort sampled during active COVID-19.

This clone was seen a single time. The V gene is TRBV30, the J gene TRBJ2-1, with D hard to call. CDR3 length: 15 residues. Germline-derived CDR1 and CDR2 are GTSNPN and SVGIG (reference sequence). V was pared by 4 bases and J by 0 bases, with 13 bases between. This CDR3 is CAWTLRSSSYNEQFF. For the CDR3, the DNA is TGTGCCTGGACCTTACGAAGTAGCTCCTACAATGAGCAGTTCTTC.

V gene TRBV5-1 combines with J gene TRBJ2-1; D possibly corresponds to TRBD1 (5 bases). Deletions cut 0 bases from V and 0 bases from J, with 13 bases between. CDR1 and CDR2 (germline): SGHRS, YFSETQ. The CDR3 is made up of 17 amino acids. The CDR3 nucleotides read TGCGCCAGCAGCTTGGGACCCTGGGGCGACTCCTACAATGAGCAGTTCTTC. Translation gives CASSLGPWGDSYNEQFF.

The rearrangement links TRBV7-9 to TRBJ1-5; the D gene is possibly TRBD1 (6 bases). The V gene lost 11 bases and the J gene lost 3 bases, with 14 bases spanning the gap. CDR1 and CDR2 (germline): SEHNR, FQNEAQ (reference sequence). There are 13 residues in the CDR3. The CDR3 DNA reads as TGTGCCTCTCGTGCAGGGGACAATCAGCCCCAGCATTTT. Its protein product is CASRAGDNQPQHF.

This chain links TRBV19 with TRBJ2-1, with 10 bases lining up with TRBD1. CDR3 length equals 14 residues. V shed 10 bases, J shed 9 bases, and the junction held 12 bases outside the gene matches. CDR1 LNHDA and CDR2 SQIVND come from the germline V gene (reference sequence). CDR3 sequence reads: CATRPPGQGSEQFF. In DNA form, the CDR3 reads TGTGCCACTAGACCTCCGGGACAGGGGAGTGAGCAGTTCTTC.

As concerns this clone: At one end the junction does not follow the germline gene, possibly because of a read error. The CDR3 loop reads CASSLDQTGNTGELFF. In DNA, the CDR3 is TGTGCCAGCAGTTTAGATCAAACAGGGAACACCGGGGAGCTGTTTTTT. The chain is built from TRBV7-6 and TRBJ2-2, with D possibly being TRBD1 (5 bases). Germline V CDR1 and CDR2: SGHVS, FNYEAQ. The CDR3 is made up of 16 amino acids.

The chain couples TRBV11-2 to TRBJ2-3; weak D call: TRBD2 (6 bases). This CDR3 comprises 16 residues. Germline V gene sequence: CDR1 SGHAT, CDR2 FQNNGV. V gave up 0 bases and J gave up 2 bases, with 12 bases separating them. CDR3 protein: CASSLDGVAATDTQYF. The DNA of the CDR3 is TGTGCCAGCAGCTTAGATGGGGTAGCGGCCACAGATACGCAGTATTTT. Full variable domain (rest looked up from reference TRBV11-2 and TRBJ2-3): EAGVAQSPRYKIIEKRQSVAFWCNPISGHATLYWYQQILGQGPKLLIQFQNNGVVDDSQLPKDRFSAERLKGVDSTLKIQPAKLEDSAVYLCASSLDGVAATDTQYFGPGTRLTVL.

The chain joins TRBV28 to TRBJ1-2; no clear D gene. Trimming took 2 bases from V and 8 from J, leaving 9 bases between them. The CDR3 is made up of 12 amino acids. Germline lookup yields CDR1 MDHEN and CDR2 SYDVKM. Written as DNA, the CDR3 is TGTGCCAGCAGTTTAGGAGTTTACGGCTACACCTTC. Encoded protein: CASSLGVYGYTF.

V is TRBV19 and J is TRBJ1-3; 7 bases map to TRBD1. Germline V gene data show CDR1 as LNHDA and CDR2 as SQIVND (reference sequence). With V trimmed by 2 bases and J by 0 bases, 7 bases remained unmatched. The CDR3 has 17 amino acids. CDR3 loop: CASSIQRTGHSGNTIYF. The CDR3 DNA sequence: TGTGCCAGTAGTATACAACGGACAGGCCACTCTGGAAACACCATATATTTT.

CDR3 sequence: CASKGAGGEETQYF. For the CDR3, the DNA is TGTGCCTCCAAAGGGGCGGGAGGGGAAGAGACCCAGTACTTC. The V and J genes are TRBV28 and TRBJ2-5; 9 bases match TRBD2. CDR1 is MDHEN and CDR2 is SYDVKM in the germline V gene. After removal of 11 bases from V and 3 bases from J, the junction contained 10 bases not matched to a gene. This CDR3 region has 14 residues.

V is TRBV5-4 and J is TRBJ2-3; 14 positions match TRBD2. The CDR3 contains 16 residues. Looked up from germline, CDR1 is SGHNT and CDR2 is YYREEE (reference sequence). Losses at the gene ends were 3 bases for V and 4 bases for J; bases not matched to a gene: 4. The CDR3 loop reads CASSSGTSGSADTQYF. CDR3 DNA: TGTGCCAGCAGCTCAGGGACTAGCGGGAGTGCAGATACGCAGTATTTT.

This chain connects TRBV7-3 to TRBJ2-1; 7 bases match TRBD2. There are 15 residues in the CDR3. CDR1 is SGHTA, CDR2 FQGTGA, per germline. The V and J ends lost 2 bases and 2 bases, in that order; junction bases with no gene match: 3. For the CDR3, the DNA is TGTGCCAGCAGCTTAGGGAGGGGCACCTACAATGAGCAGTTCTTC. It codes for CASSLGRGTYNEQFF.

The gene calls are TRBV27 and TRBJ2-7; 9 bases are a match to TRBD2. The CDR3 extends over 13 amino acids. V gave up 3 bases and J gave up 7 bases; unmatched junction bases: 4. Germline V CDR1 and CDR2: MNHEY, SMNVEV (reference sequence). CDR3 residues: CASSLTSGGEQYF. CDR3 bases: TGTGCCAGCAGTTTGACTAGCGGAGGGGAGCAGTACTTC.

V is TRBV5-1 and J is TRBJ1-1, with D possibly being TRBD1 (6 bases). Germline CDR1 and CDR2: SGHRS and YFSETQ. This CDR3 comprises 16 residues. Trimming pared 2 bases from V and 3 bases from J, leaving 17 bases between. CDR3 coding DNA: TGCGCCAGCAGCTTACAGGGACCAGCTCTTGACACTGAAGCTTTCTTT. Its translation is CASSLQGPALDTEAFF.

The chain has TRBV7-2 and TRBJ2-1, with D possibly matching TRBD2 (6 bases). Trimming stripped 5 bases from V and 9 bases from J, with 17 bases between. CDR3 length equals 14 residues. Germline-derived CDR1 and CDR2 are SGHTA and FQGNSA. The DNA of the CDR3 is TGTGCCAGCAGCCCACACTCTGGGGAGGTTGAGCAGTTCTTC. This sequence encodes CASSPHSGEVEQFF.

The V call is TRBV7-6, the J call TRBJ2-2, with 9 bases fitting TRBD1. The germline V gene encodes CDR1 SGHVS and CDR2 FNYEAQ. The CDR3 has 15 amino acids. The J segment lost 7 bases and the V segment lost 5 bases, leaving 8 bases of the junction unmatched. CDR3 sequence: CASSTTGGAVGELFF. In DNA, the CDR3 is TGTGCCAGCAGCACTACAGGGGGCGCGGTCGGGGAGCTGTTTTTT.

This chain joins TRBV5-1 and TRBJ2-2, with 10 bases that match TRBD2. This CDR3 has 18 amino acids. Germline V gives CDR1 SGHRS, CDR2 YFSETQ. The V and J ends lost 0 bases and 9 bases, in that order; junction bases with no gene match: 14. The CDR3 spells CASSLELAGFEAFRELFF. The CDR3 DNA is TGCGCCAGCAGCTTGGAACTAGCGGGATTTGAAGCCTTCCGGGAGCTGTTTTTT.

The chain carries TRBV10-1 and TRBJ2-3, with a weak D call TRBD2 (6 bases). V was cut by 2 bases and J by 5 bases, with 11 bases left in between. The CDR3 sequence is 14 residues long. Germline V CDR1 and CDR2: WNHNN, SYGVQD (reference sequence). CDR3 residues: CASSERAGGDTQYF. CDR3 DNA: TGCGCCAGCAGTGAGAGGGCCGGGGGAGATACGCAGTATTTT.

The rearrangement uses TRBV5-1 and TRBJ2-7, with D perhaps TRBD2 (6 bases). Trimming removed 0 bases at V and 7 bases at J, with 11 bases between. The CDR3 sequence is 13 residues long. CDR1 and CDR2 from the germline V gene are SGHRS and YFSETQ. CDR3 nucleotide sequence: TGCGCCAGCAGCTTGGGGGCAGGAGGGGAGCAGTACTTC. Its translation is CASSLGAGGEQYF.

The gene calls are TRBV6-2 or TRBV6-3 and TRBJ2-7, with a weak D call TRBD2 (5 bases). CDR3 size: 14 residues. Germline CDR1 and CDR2: MNHEY and SVGEGT. Trimming took 2 bases from V and 6 from J, leaving 14 bases between them. This CDR3 reads CASSYGQAGGEQYF. The CDR3 bases are TGTGCCAGCAGTTACGGGCAGGCCGGAGGCGAGCAGTACTTC.

The chain carries TRBV7-2 and TRBJ1-5; tentatively, D is TRBD1 (5 bases). CDR3 length: 14 residues. V lost 5 bases and J lost 6, with 14 bases in between. Germline loops: CDR1 SGHTA, CDR2 FQGNSA. CDR3 coding DNA: TGTGCCAGCAGCCTCGGGGGTGGAGGTCAGCCCCAGCATTTT. Translation gives CASSLGGGGQPQHF.

The chain recombines TRBV27 with TRBJ2-7; D is undetermined. The germline V gene has CDR1 MNHEY and CDR2 SMNVEV (reference sequence). The CDR3 runs to 16 residues. V was cut by 1 base and J by 0 bases, with 13 bases left in between. The CDR3 is CASSLYGGVSSYEQYF. The DNA for the CDR3 is TGTGCCAGCAGTTTATACGGCGGTGTGAGCTCCTACGAGCAGTACTTC.

This chain joins TRBV18 and TRBJ1-1; no clear D. Looked up from germline, CDR1 is KGHSH and CDR2 is LQKENI. Trimming took off 8 bases at V and 3 bases at J, with 10 bases between the two ends. This CDR3 has 12 amino acids. The chain's CDR3 is CASLEHDTEAFF. The CDR3 DNA is TGTGCCAGCCTCGAGCATGACACTGAAGCTTTCTTT.

The chain uses TRBV18 and TRBJ1-3; TRBD1 is a possible D gene (5 bases). V was trimmed by 2 bases and J by 4 bases, leaving 15 bases between them. The length of the CDR3 is 16 residues. Germline lookup yields CDR1 KGHSH and CDR2 LQKENI. CDR3 protein: CASSPAGVESGNTIYF. The CDR3, as DNA: TGTGCCAGCTCACCAGCGGGGGTTGAATCCGGAAACACCATATATTTT.

V is TRBV11-2 and J is TRBJ2-2; maybe TRBD2 (6 bases). V was cut by 3 bases and J by 2 bases, with 10 bases left in between. CDR1 is SGHAT, CDR2 FQNNGV, per germline. There are 15 residues in the CDR3. The CDR3 nucleotides read TGTGCCAGCAGCTTTGGCGGGATTAACACCGGGGAGCTGTTTTTT. As protein: CASSFGGINTGELFF.

V usage is TRBV28 and J usage is TRBJ2-5; 8 bases fit TRBD2. V trimming: 10 bases; J trimming: 3 bases; junction bases outside the gene matches: 4. Germline CDR1 is MDHEN and CDR2 is SYDVKM. The CDR3 consists of 12 residues. The CDR3 DNA reads TGTGCCACGGGAGGGGTAAAAGAGACCCAGTACTTC. It specifies CATGGVKETQYF.

The rearrangement links TRBV14 to TRBJ2-2; the D gene is possibly TRBD2 (5 bases). CDR1 and CDR2 (germline): SGHDN, FVKESK. Deletions cut 0 bases from V and 1 base from J, with 9 bases between. The CDR3 has 16 amino acids. In DNA, the CDR3 is TGTGCCAGCAGCCAAGAAGGGAGAAGGAACACCGGGGAGCTGTTTTTT. Protein product: CASSQEGRRNTGELFF.